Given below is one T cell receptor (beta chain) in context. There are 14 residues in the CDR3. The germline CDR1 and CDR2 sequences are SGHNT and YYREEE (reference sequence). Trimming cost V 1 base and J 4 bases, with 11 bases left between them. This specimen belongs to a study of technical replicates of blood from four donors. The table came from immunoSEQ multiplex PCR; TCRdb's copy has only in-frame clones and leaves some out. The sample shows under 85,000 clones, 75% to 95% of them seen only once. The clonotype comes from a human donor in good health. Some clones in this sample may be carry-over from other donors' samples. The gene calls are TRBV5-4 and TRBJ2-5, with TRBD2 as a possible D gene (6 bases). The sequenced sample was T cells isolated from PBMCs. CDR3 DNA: TGTGCCAGCAGCTTGCTAAGCGGGCCAGAGACCCAGTACTTC. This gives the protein CASSLLSGPETQYF. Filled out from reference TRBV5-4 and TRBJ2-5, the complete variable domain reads ETGVTQSPTHLIKTRGQQVTLRCSSQSGHNTVSWYQQALGQGPQFIFQYYREEENGRGNFPPRFSGLQFPNYSSELNVNALELDDSALYLCASSLLSGPETQYFGPGTRLLVL.